These 23 T cell receptor beta chains came from one sample sequenced in a study of T cells in Graves' hyperthyroidism and ophthalmopathy. Amplification targeted TCR beta CDR3 regions from RNA transcripts. First-round RT-PCR with HTBI primers amplified the TCR CDR3 region. TCRdb independently ran MiXCR on the multiplex PCR reads; one entry per CDR3 protein. The sample carries hundreds of thousands of distinct CDR3 sequences, roughly 14% recorded once. The sequencing sample was made of blood. The receptors were gathered from a man in his late teens or twenties with Graves' ophthalmopathy.

Concerning this clonotype: A much larger clone differs by one base, so this may be a read error. The genes are TRBV7-9 and TRBJ1-1, with D hard to call. The CDR3 sequence is 14 residues long. Germline V gene lookup returns CDR1 SEHNR and CDR2 FQNEAQ (reference sequence). The CDR3 DNA follows: TGTGCCAACAGCTTAGAAAGGGAGGACACTGAAGCTTTCTTT. Its translation is CANSLEREDTEAFF. The full variable domain, in which reference TRBV7-9 and TRBJ1-1 provide the parts outside the CDR3, is DTGVSQNPRHKITKRGQNVTFRCDPISEHNRLYWYRQTLGQGPEFLTYFQNEAQLEKSRLLSDRFSAERPKGSFSTLEIQRTEQGDSAMYLCANSLEREDTEAFFGQGTRLTVV.

A word on this clonotype: One base away lies a much larger clone, so this may be a sequencing read error. The V and J genes are TRBV24-1 and TRBJ2-1; D possibly corresponds to TRBD2 (5 bases). Germline lookup yields CDR1 KGHDR and CDR2 SFDVKD. The CDR3 is made up of 12 amino acids. The V gene lost 5 bases and the J gene lost 9 bases, with 10 bases spanning the gap. CDR3 region: CATSGWESEQFF. The CDR3 DNA is TGTGCCACCAGTGGATGGGAGAGTGAGCAGTTCTTC.

The sample holds many counts of this clonotype. The genes are TRBV10-3 and TRBJ2-1; tentatively, D is TRBD1 (6 bases). V gave up 7 bases and J gave up 0 bases, with 10 bases separating them. The CDR3 runs to 14 residues. Germline CDR1 ENHRY, CDR2 SYGVKD. Written as DNA, the CDR3 is TGTGCCATCACCCTGGACAGCTCCTACAATGAGCAGTTCTTC. It translates to CAITLDSSYNEQFF.

This clonotype came up many times. The rearrangement uses TRBV5-5 and TRBJ2-5; 8 nucleotides match TRBD1. This CDR3 is built from 14 residues. V was clipped by 5 bases and J by 6 bases; unmatched bases: 9. Germline V gene sequence: CDR1 SGHKS, CDR2 YYEKEE (reference sequence). The CDR3 region has the DNA TGTGCCAGCAGGGACAGGGCGGGATTCCAGACCCAGTACTTC. It encodes CASRDRAGFQTQYF.

This clonotype occurred many times. This chain uses TRBV30 with TRBJ1-2; a weak D match, TRBD1 (5 bases). V was trimmed by 3 bases and J by 7 bases, leaving 6 bases between them. The length of the CDR3 is 10 residues. Germline V gives CDR1 GTSNPN, CDR2 SVGIG (reference sequence). CDR3 DNA sequence: TGTGCCTGGAGGGACATTGGCTACACCTTC. This encodes CAWRDIGYTF.

This clonotype has at least ten counts. The chain employs TRBV20-1 and TRBJ2-5; tentative D call: TRBD1 (6 bases). Trimming cost V 6 bases and J 2 bases, with 13 bases left between them. This CDR3 has 13 residues. Germline V lookup: CDR1 DFQATT, CDR2 SNEGSKA (reference sequence). CDR3 coding DNA: TGCAGTGCAACAGGGTCCACACAAGAGACCCAGTACTTC. Residues: CSATGSTQETQYF.

A few counts support this clonotype. The chain employs TRBV5-4 and TRBJ1-4; 9 bases are a match to TRBD1. Germline CDR1 is SGHNT and CDR2 is YYREEE (reference sequence). This CDR3 has 14 amino acids. Unmatched junction bases numbered 3, after V lost 2 bases and J lost 7 bases. CDR3 in DNA: TGTGCCAGCAGCTTACAGGGGGCGGCTGAAAAACTGTTTTTT. It yields the protein CASSLQGAAEKLFF.

CDR3 sequence: CASRVGEYNSPLHF. The CDR3 DNA sequence: TGTGCCAGCCGGGTGGGGGAGTATAATTCACCCCTCCACTTT. This chain links TRBV6-1 with TRBJ1-6; D possibly corresponds to TRBD1 (5 bases). CDR1 is MNHNS, CDR2 SASEGT, per germline. The CDR3 runs to 14 residues. Trimming shortened V by 8 bases and J by 4 bases, and 12 bases separated the two germline ends.

This clonotype was seen ten or more times. V gene TRBV3-1 combines with J gene TRBJ2-1, with a tentative D call TRBD2 (7 bases). CDR1 is LGHDT, CDR2 YNNKEL, per germline (reference sequence). Trimming shortened V by 1 base and J by 0 bases, and 10 bases separated the two germline ends. The CDR3 extends over 16 amino acids. For the CDR3, the DNA is TGTGCCAGCAGCCAAGGGGAGGGGGGCTCCTACAATGAGCAGTTCTTC. Translation gives CASSQGEGGSYNEQFF.

This rearrangement joins TRBV11-3 to TRBJ2-3; 10 nucleotides agree with TRBD1. The V gene end was trimmed by 1 base and the J gene end by 6 bases; junction bases not matched to a gene: 10. Germline V gene lookup returns CDR1 SGHNT and CDR2 YENEEA. The CDR3 covers 17 residues. The CDR3 DNA is TGTGCCAGCAGCTTAGCAGTTTGGACAGGGGGGATGGATACGCAGTATTTT. Translating it yields CASSLAVWTGGMDTQYF.

The sample holds many counts of this clonotype. The chain carries TRBV27 and TRBJ2-1, with 11 positions matching TRBD2. Per the germline V gene, CDR1 is MNHEY and CDR2 is SMNVEV (reference sequence). CDR3 length: 15 amino acids. The V segment lost 5 bases and the J segment 5 bases; nucleotides outside the gene matches: 5. The CDR3 DNA reads TGTGCCAGCAGTCCCCTAGCGGGGGGTAACAATGAGCAGTTCTTC. It codes for CASSPLAGGNNEQFF.

This rearrangement joins TRBV5-5 to TRBJ2-3; D perhaps matches TRBD2 (6 bases). V was shortened by 1 base and J by 6 bases, with 15 bases between the two germline ends. The length of the CDR3 is 15 residues. Germline assignment: CDR1 SGHKS and CDR2 YYEKEE (reference sequence). This chain's CDR3 is CASSLRAGRGDTQYF. The CDR3 DNA reads as TGTGCCAGCAGCTTGCGGGCAGGGCGGGGTGATACGCAGTATTTT.

This clonotype was seen repeatedly, ten times or more. This chain uses TRBV19 with TRBJ1-1; TRBD1 aligns across 7 bases. The CDR3 spans 14 residues. Germline assignment: CDR1 LNHDA and CDR2 SQIVND (reference sequence). J was trimmed by 3 bases and V by 3 bases; bases with no gene match: 4. The CDR3 reads CASSIHRGDTEAFF. CDR3 coding DNA: TGTGCCAGTAGTATCCACAGGGGAGACACTGAAGCTTTCTTT.

The sample holds many counts of this clonotype. The chain uses TRBV20-1 and TRBJ2-3; a weak D match, TRBD2 (6 bases). Germline-derived CDR1 and CDR2 are DFQATT and SNEGSKA (reference sequence). The CDR3 contains 12 residues. V gave up 3 bases and J gave up 4 bases, with 8 bases separating them. CDR3 nucleotides: TGCAGTGCTAGGCGACTAGCAGATACGCAGTATTTT. This encodes CSARRLADTQYF.

The genes are TRBV5-4 and TRBJ1-3; D might be TRBD1 (5 bases). The CDR3 extends over 14 amino acids. Trimming pared 2 bases from V and 4 bases from J, leaving 10 bases between. The V gene's germline CDR1 is SGHNT and CDR2 YYREEE (reference sequence). The CDR3 loop reads CASSFLGGGNTIYF. CDR3 nucleotides: TGTGCCAGCAGCTTCTTGGGGGGAGGAAACACCATATATTTT.

In its sample, this clonotype was seen many times. The V and J genes are TRBV20-1 and TRBJ2-2; TRBD2 matches at 13 bases. Germline lookup yields CDR1 DFQATT and CDR2 SNEGSKA (reference sequence). The CDR3 totals 16 residues. V trimming: 4 bases; J trimming: 10 bases; junction bases outside the gene matches: 12. The DNA of the CDR3 is TGCAGTGCTAAAACTAGCGGGAGGGCCTATGCAGCGGAGCTGTTTTTT. It is translated as CSAKTSGRAYAAELFF.

This clonotype was detected many times. The V gene is TRBV14, the J gene TRBJ2-7; D gene ambiguous. The germline V gene encodes CDR1 SGHDN and CDR2 FVKESK. The CDR3 totals 14 residues. V was pared by 0 bases and J by 4 bases, with 10 bases between. CDR3 coding DNA: TGTGCCAGCAGCCAAGATCCGAGACCTTACGAGCAGTACTTC. Residues: CASSQDPRPYEQYF.

In its sample, this clonotype was seen many times. J is TRBJ1-2 and V is TRBV7-9, with a possible D match to TRBD1 (6 bases). CDR3 length: 14 residues. CDR1 is SEHNR and CDR2 is FQNEAQ in the germline V gene (reference sequence). Trimming removed 5 bases from V and 6 bases from J, with 16 bases in between. The chain's CDR3 is CASSTTGRGDGYTF. The DNA for the CDR3 is TGTGCCAGCAGCACCACAGGGCGTGGGGATGGCTACACCTTC.

The CDR3 protein is CASGRQGSGELFF. The CDR3 coding sequence is TGCGCCAGCGGGAGGCAGGGCTCCGGGGAGCTGTTTTTT. The chain employs TRBV5-1 and TRBJ2-2, with D tentatively TRBD2 (6 bases). CDR3 length: 13 amino acids. The V gene lost 7 bases and the J gene lost 6 bases, with 13 bases spanning the gap. Germline loops: CDR1 SGHRS, CDR2 YFSETQ.

This clonotype was seen at least ten times. The gene calls are TRBV7-9 and TRBJ1-5; 10 nucleotides agree with TRBD1. Looked up from germline, CDR1 is SEHNR and CDR2 is FQNEAQ (reference sequence). The length of the CDR3 is 14 residues. Trimming took 5 bases from V and 3 from J; bases not matched to a gene: 1. This CDR3 reads CASSGTGVNQPQHF. The CDR3 coding sequence is TGTGCCAGCAGCGGGACAGGGGTCAATCAGCCCCAGCATTTT.

The chain recombines TRBV6-1 with TRBJ1-3, with a tentative D call TRBD1 (6 bases). CDR3 length: 15 amino acids. Germline V gives CDR1 MNHNS, CDR2 SASEGT. V was trimmed by 6 bases and J by 0 bases, leaving 12 bases between them. The CDR3 loop reads CASSPGHHSGNTIYF. The DNA for the CDR3 is TGTGCCAGCAGCCCGGGACACCACTCTGGAAACACCATATATTTT.

This clonotype was counted ten times or more. CDR3 sequence (DNA): TGTGCCAGCAGCTTAGGACAGGGACCCACCGGGGAGCTGTTTTTT. Translating it yields CASSLGQGPTGELFF. The chain is built from TRBV11-3 and TRBJ2-2; 7 bases line up with TRBD1. Looked up from germline, CDR1 is SGHNT and CDR2 is YENEEA. The J segment lost 4 bases and the V segment lost 1 base, leaving 3 bases of the junction unmatched. This CDR3 is built from 15 residues.

V and J are TRBV5-1 and TRBJ1-2; TRBD1 might be the D (5 bases). V shed 3 bases and J shed 5 bases, with 14 bases lying between them. Germline values: CDR1 SGHRS, CDR2 YFSETQ. The CDR3 totals 14 residues. Written as DNA, the CDR3 is TGCGCCAGCAGCTCGGACCCAGGGAGTTATGGCTACACCTTC. Its translation: CASSSDPGSYGYTF. The full variable domain, in which reference TRBV5-1 and TRBJ1-2 provide the parts outside the CDR3, is KAGVTQTPRYLIKTRGQQVTLSCSPISGHRSVSWYQQTPGQGLQFLFEYFSETQRNKGNFPGRFSGRQFSNSRSEMNVSTLELGDSALYLCASSSDPGSYGYTFGSGTRLTVV.